Below, 25 T cell receptor beta chains from the same sample are listed, as sequenced in a study of shared clonotypes between healthy human individuals. Data came from immunoSEQ multiplex PCR; TCRdb stores just in-frame clones and leaves some out. The sample lists millions of clones; over 85% were seen once. Positive CCR7 selection of CD45RO-negative cells yielded the naive CD8 cells, and terminally differentiated effector memory CD45RA+ cells were excluded. The sequenced sample was naive CD8+ T cells sorted from blood. The receptors come from a man aged 18 to 35 in good health.

A word on this clone: At the DNA level, this CDR3 is encoded by other sequences in the same sample as well. The rearrangement joins TRBV2 to TRBJ1-2; 7 bases match TRBD1. Germline CDR1 SNHLY, CDR2 FYNNEI. The V segment lost 1 base and the J segment 0 bases; nucleotides outside the gene matches: 2. The CDR3 contains 15 residues. This CDR3 is CASSEGQGANYGYTF. CDR3 nucleotides: TGTGCCAGCAGTGAAGGACAGGGCGCTAACTATGGCTACACCTTC.

This sequence joins TRBV11-3 and TRBJ2-1; D not certain. The ends were cut back, 6 bases at V and 8 bases at J, with 14 bases in the middle. The CDR3 is made up of 13 amino acids. CDR1 and CDR2 (germline): SGHNT, YENEEA. The CDR3 region is CASSRRGEDEQFF. Here the CDR3 DNA reads TGTGCCAGCAGTCGTCGTGGGGAAGATGAGCAGTTCTTC.

The rearrangement uses TRBV6-6 and TRBJ2-1, with 14 bases aligning to TRBD2. This CDR3 region has 15 residues. The germline V gene has CDR1 MNHNY and CDR2 SVGAGI (reference sequence). Trimming at V came to 0 bases and at J to 10 bases, leaving 2 bases not matched to a gene. Written as DNA, the CDR3 is TGTGCCAGCAGTTACTCGACTAGCGGGAGGGACGAGCAGTTCTTC. Translation: CASSYSTSGRDEQFF.

The chain employs TRBV5-4 and TRBJ2-5; a possible D gene is TRBD1 (6 bases). Trimming took 3 bases from V and 2 from J, leaving 17 bases between them. There are 16 residues in the CDR3. Germline lookup yields CDR1 SGHNT and CDR2 YYREEE (reference sequence). CDR3 nucleotides: TGTGCCAGCAGCTCCGGACAGATTGGGGTTCAAGAGACCCAGTACTTC. Amino acids: CASSSGQIGVQETQYF.

J is TRBJ2-7 and V is TRBV14, with 7 bases matching TRBD1. Unmatched junction bases numbered 3, after V lost 0 bases and J lost 1 base. The CDR3 has 15 amino acids. Germline CDR1 reads SGHDN; CDR2 reads FVKESK. The DNA of the CDR3 is TGTGCCAGCAGCCAAGAAACGGGACAGTCCTACGAGCAGTACTTC. Amino acids: CASSQETGQSYEQYF. The full variable domain, rest sourced from reference TRBV14 and TRBJ2-7, is EAGVTQFPSHSVIEKGQTVTLRCDPISGHDNLYWYRRVMGKEIKFLLHFVKESKQDESGMPNNRFLAERTGGTYSTLKVQPAELEDSGVYFCASSQETGQSYEQYFGPGTRLTVT.

The CDR3 DNA reads TGTGCCAGCAGCGTCACTAGCGGGGGAGGGGAGCTGTTTTTT. Protein sequence: CASSVTSGGGELFF. The rearrangement uses TRBV9 and TRBJ2-2; 11 nucleotides match TRBD2. CDR1 and CDR2 (germline): SGDLS, YYNGEE. V shed 2 bases and J 8 bases; nucleotides not matched to a gene: 2. The CDR3 is made up of 14 amino acids.

A remark on this clone: Other DNA sequences within the sample encode an identical CDR3. V and J are TRBV4-3 and TRBJ1-3; possible D gene TRBD1, 5 bases. The CDR3 extends over 15 amino acids. V lost 0 bases to trimming and J lost 2 bases, with 8 bases between them. CDR1 is LGHNA and CDR2 is YSLEER in the germline V gene. The CDR3 loop reads CASSQDRGAGNTIYF. DNA for the CDR3: TGCGCCAGCAGCCAAGATCGGGGGGCTGGAAACACCATATATTTT.

The genes are TRBV6-5 and TRBJ2-7; 7 positions agree with TRBD1. This CDR3 is built from 14 residues. V trimming: 0 bases; J trimming: 3 bases; junction bases outside the gene matches: 2. Germline CDR1 reads MNHEY; CDR2 reads SVGAGI. The CDR3 DNA follows: TGTGCCAGCAGTTACTCGAGGGGGCACTACGAGCAGTACTTC. Encoded protein: CASSYSRGHYEQYF.

Concerning this clone itself: Additional DNA sequences in this sample encode the identical CDR3. The V and J genes are TRBV11-2 and TRBJ2-7; no reliable D call. The germline V and J ends were trimmed by 3 bases and 3 bases, with 9 bases remaining between them. Germline CDR1 SGHAT, CDR2 FQNNGV. The CDR3 spans 13 residues. CDR3 amino acids: CASSLSILYEQYF. CDR3 nucleotides: TGTGCCAGCAGCTTGTCAATTCTCTACGAGCAGTACTTC.

This clone was picked up a small number of times. V and J are TRBV9 and TRBJ1-2; D call uncertain. The V end lost 4 bases, the J end lost 3 bases, and 4 bases lay between the germline ends. This CDR3 is built from 11 residues. CDR1 and CDR2 (germline): SGDLS, YYNGEE. The CDR3 is CASSTDYGYTF. The CDR3 bases are TGTGCCAGCAGCACTGACTATGGCTACACCTTC.

The chain has TRBV5-5 and TRBJ2-7; D is perhaps TRBD2 (6 bases). Per germline, CDR1 SGHKS and CDR2 YYEKEE (reference sequence). The ends were cut back, 0 bases at V and 4 bases at J, with 14 bases in the middle. This CDR3 region has 15 residues. CDR3 sequence reads: CASSLEEGIGYEQYF. In nucleotides, the CDR3 is TGTGCCAGCAGCTTGGAGGAGGGGATTGGGTACGAGCAGTACTTC.

The chain employs TRBV13 and TRBJ2-1; D remains unclear. The CDR3 extends over 13 amino acids. Trimming removed 1 base at V and 5 bases at J, with 6 bases between. Germline CDR1 is PRHDT and CDR2 is FYEKMQ (reference sequence). The CDR3 DNA reads TGTGCCAGCAGCTTAGAAGGGAACAATGAGCAGTTCTTC. As protein: CASSLEGNNEQFF.

The rearrangement joins TRBV11-1 to TRBJ1-1, with D unresolved. This CDR3 is built from 15 residues. The germline CDR1 and CDR2 sequences are SGHAT and FQDESV (reference sequence). The V end lost 0 bases, the J end lost 0 bases, and 8 bases lay between the germline ends. The CDR3 here is CASSLATGLNTEAFF. The CDR3 region has the DNA TGTGCCAGCAGCTTAGCGACGGGCCTGAACACTGAAGCTTTCTTT.

The gene calls are TRBV19 and TRBJ2-7; 10 bases align to TRBD1. The CDR3 consists of 13 residues. V lost 7 bases and J lost 5; bases outside the gene matches: 5. Germline V gene sequence: CDR1 LNHDA, CDR2 SQIVND (reference sequence). The CDR3 sequence: CASNPGQGDEQYF. CDR3 in DNA: TGTGCCAGTAATCCAGGACAGGGGGACGAGCAGTACTTC. Together with reference TRBV19 and TRBJ2-7, the CDR3 gives the full variable domain: DGGITQSPKYLFRKEGQNVTLSCEQNLNHDAMYWYRQDPGQGLRLIYYSQIVNDFQKGDIAEGYSVSREKKESFPLTVTSAQKNPTAFYLCASNPGQGDEQYFGPGTRLTVT.

V and J are TRBV21-1 and TRBJ2-2; the table's D call TRBD2 went unverified against the DNA. TRBV21-1 is noted as a pseudogene. This CDR3 contains 15 residues. CDR3 coding DNA: TGTGCCAGCAGCATCGGCGGGTACTACACCGGGGAGCTGTTTTTT. Encoded protein: CASSIGGYYTGELFF.

V gene TRBV15 combines with J gene TRBJ2-7; 8 nucleotides line up with TRBD1. This CDR3 comprises 17 residues. Trimming removed 1 base from V and 1 base from J; junction bases left unmatched: 9. CDR1 is LNHNV, CDR2 YYDKDF, per germline (reference sequence). The CDR3 sequence: CATSRVLRQGSSYEQYF. The CDR3 nucleotides read TGTGCCACCAGCAGAGTTTTAAGACAGGGGAGTTCCTACGAGCAGTACTTC.

V usage is TRBV10-2 and J usage is TRBJ2-1; D tentatively fits TRBD1 or TRBD2 (7 bases each). Germline V lookup: CDR1 WSHSY, CDR2 SAAADI. The V end was cut by 2 bases, the J end by 9 bases, with 17 bases between. The CDR3 has 15 amino acids. CDR3 residues: CASSETGEGTGEQFF. The CDR3 DNA reads as TGCGCCAGCAGTGAGACAGGGGAGGGAACGGGTGAGCAGTTCTTC.

The rearrangement links TRBV7-9 to TRBJ2-3, with a possible D match to TRBD1 (6 bases). Looked up from germline, CDR1 is SEHNR and CDR2 is FQNEAQ (reference sequence). This CDR3 spans 15 amino acids. V was shortened by 4 bases and J by 5 bases, with 16 bases between the two germline ends. CDR3 residues: CASSSLQGPEDTQYF. The DNA for the CDR3 is TGTGCCAGCAGCTCCCTGCAGGGGCCCGAAGATACGCAGTATTTT.

The J gene is TRBJ1-1, the V gene TRBV7-9; no clear D. Trimming stripped 0 bases from V and 3 bases from J, with 8 bases between. CDR3 length equals 14 residues. Germline CDR1 SEHNR, CDR2 FQNEAQ (reference sequence). In DNA form, the CDR3 reads TGTGCCAGCAGCTTAGCGTGGCTAGACACTGAAGCTTTCTTT. This translates into CASSLAWLDTEAFF.

The chain has TRBV2 and TRBJ2-7; tentatively, D is TRBD2 (6 bases). Looked up from germline, CDR1 is SNHLY and CDR2 is FYNNEI. V lost 4 bases and J lost 0, with 13 bases in between. The CDR3 sequence is 15 residues long. The chain's CDR3 is CASSVSQEGSYEQYF. The CDR3 bases are TGTGCCAGCAGTGTTAGTCAGGAGGGCTCCTACGAGCAGTACTTC.

The gene calls are TRBV27 and TRBJ2-3; D is perhaps TRBD2 (5 bases). Trimming took 5 bases from V and 5 from J, leaving 11 bases between them. Germline V gene sequence: CDR1 MNHEY, CDR2 SMNVEV (reference sequence). This CDR3 is built from 13 residues. Written as DNA, the CDR3 is TGTGCCAGCAGTCCAACTAGTTTAGATACGCAGTATTTT. Protein product: CASSPTSLDTQYF.

The chain employs TRBV4-1 and TRBJ1-5, with D perhaps TRBD1 (5 bases). This CDR3 is 14 amino acids long. The ends were cut back, 4 bases at V and 4 bases at J, with 11 bases in the middle. CDR1 is MGHRA and CDR2 is YSYEKL in the germline V gene. CDR3 amino acids: CASSPRQLNQPQHF. CDR3 nucleotides: TGCGCCAGCAGCCCGCGACAGCTAAATCAGCCCCAGCATTTT.

V usage is TRBV7-9 and J usage is TRBJ1-1; a weak D match, TRBD1 (5 bases). The CDR3 consists of 17 residues. Germline CDR1 SEHNR, CDR2 FQNEAQ (reference sequence). V was cut by 5 bases and J by 0 bases, with 19 bases left in between. CDR3 in amino acids: CASSPGPGGGLNTEAFF. The CDR3 DNA follows: TGTGCCAGCAGCCCTGGCCCCGGGGGAGGGTTGAACACTGAAGCTTTCTTT.

The chain uses TRBV19 and TRBJ1-1; D uncertain. The V end was cut by 0 bases, the J end by 12 bases, with 14 bases between. Germline assignment: CDR1 LNHDA and CDR2 SQIVND (reference sequence). The CDR3 consists of 13 residues. The DNA for the CDR3 is TGTGCCAGTAGTATAGATGACGAAGAGGTCTCTTTCTTT. It translates to CASSIDDEEVSFF.

The chain recombines TRBV4-1 with TRBJ1-4, with unresolved D. Deletions cut 0 bases from V and 2 bases from J, with 10 bases between. This CDR3 region has 16 residues. Germline loops: CDR1 MGHRA, CDR2 YSYEKL. The CDR3 bases are TGCGCCAGCAGCCAAGATGGGGTGAGCACTAATGAAAAACTGTTTTTT. Encoded protein: CASSQDGVSTNEKLFF.